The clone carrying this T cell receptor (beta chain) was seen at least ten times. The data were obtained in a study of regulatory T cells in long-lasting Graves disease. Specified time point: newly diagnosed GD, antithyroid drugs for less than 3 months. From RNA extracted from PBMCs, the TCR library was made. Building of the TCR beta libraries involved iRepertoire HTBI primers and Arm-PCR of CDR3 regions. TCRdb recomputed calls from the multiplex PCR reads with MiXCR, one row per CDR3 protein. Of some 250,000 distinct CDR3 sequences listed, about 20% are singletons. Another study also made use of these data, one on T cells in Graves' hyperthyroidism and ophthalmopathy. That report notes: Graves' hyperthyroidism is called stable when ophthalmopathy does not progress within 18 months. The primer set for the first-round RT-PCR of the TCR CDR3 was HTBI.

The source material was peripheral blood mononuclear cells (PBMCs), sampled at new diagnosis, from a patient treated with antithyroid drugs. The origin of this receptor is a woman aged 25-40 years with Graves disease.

The CDR3 region has the DNA TGTGCCAGCAGTCGCGTGGTATCCGACACTGAAGCTTTCTTT. It encodes CASSRVVSDTEAFF. The rearrangement uses TRBV6-1 and TRBJ1-1; no clear D. Germline V gene sequence: CDR1 MNHNS, CDR2 SASEGT. V was cut by 5 bases and J by 3 bases, with 13 bases left in between. This CDR3 comprises 14 residues.